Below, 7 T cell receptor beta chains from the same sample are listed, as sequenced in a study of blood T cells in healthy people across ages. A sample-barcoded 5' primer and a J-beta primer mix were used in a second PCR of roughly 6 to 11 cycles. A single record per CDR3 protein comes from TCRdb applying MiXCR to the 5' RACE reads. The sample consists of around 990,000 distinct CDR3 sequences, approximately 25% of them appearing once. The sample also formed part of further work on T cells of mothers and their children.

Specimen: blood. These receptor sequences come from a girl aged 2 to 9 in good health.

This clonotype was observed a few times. The CDR3 nucleotides read TGTGCCAGCAGCACCGTCCCGATTTTCATGATGAACACTGAAGCTTTCTTT. It translates to CASSTVPIFMMNTEAFF. V is TRBV6-1 and J is TRBJ1-1, with no clear D. The CDR3 sequence is 17 residues long. Trimming took off 6 bases at V and 0 bases at J, with 20 bases between the two ends. The germline gives CDR1 MNHNS, CDR2 SASEGT.

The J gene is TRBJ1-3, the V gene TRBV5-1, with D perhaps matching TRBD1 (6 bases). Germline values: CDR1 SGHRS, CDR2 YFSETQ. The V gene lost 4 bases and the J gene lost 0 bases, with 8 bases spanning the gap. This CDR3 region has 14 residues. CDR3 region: CASSEQGSGNTIYF. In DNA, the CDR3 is TGCGCCAGCAGCGAACAGGGCTCTGGAAACACCATATATTTT.

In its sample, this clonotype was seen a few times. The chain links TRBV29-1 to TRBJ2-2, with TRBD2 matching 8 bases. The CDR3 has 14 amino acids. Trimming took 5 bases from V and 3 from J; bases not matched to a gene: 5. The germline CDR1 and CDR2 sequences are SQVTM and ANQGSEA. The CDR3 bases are TGCAGCGTTCGCGGACTAGCAGACACCGGGGAGCTGTTTTTT. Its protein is CSVRGLADTGELFF.

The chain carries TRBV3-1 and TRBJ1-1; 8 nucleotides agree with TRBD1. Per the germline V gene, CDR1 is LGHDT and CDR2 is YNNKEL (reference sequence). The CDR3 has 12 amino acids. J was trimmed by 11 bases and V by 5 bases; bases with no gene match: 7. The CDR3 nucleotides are TGTGCCAGCAGCGTGACGGGACAGGACGCTTTCTTT. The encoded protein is CASSVTGQDAFF.

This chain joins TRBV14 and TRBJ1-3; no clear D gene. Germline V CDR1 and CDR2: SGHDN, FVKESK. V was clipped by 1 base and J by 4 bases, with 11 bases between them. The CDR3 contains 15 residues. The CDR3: CASSQGHKPGNTIYF. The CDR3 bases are TGTGCCAGCAGCCAAGGACATAAACCCGGAAACACCATATATTTT.

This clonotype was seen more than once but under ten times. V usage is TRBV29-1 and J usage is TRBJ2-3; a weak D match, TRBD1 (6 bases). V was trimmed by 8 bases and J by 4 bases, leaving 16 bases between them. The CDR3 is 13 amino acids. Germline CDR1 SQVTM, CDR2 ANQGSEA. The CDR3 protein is CSTIQGPSDTQYF. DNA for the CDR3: TGCAGCACCATACAGGGCCCCTCAGATACGCAGTATTTT.

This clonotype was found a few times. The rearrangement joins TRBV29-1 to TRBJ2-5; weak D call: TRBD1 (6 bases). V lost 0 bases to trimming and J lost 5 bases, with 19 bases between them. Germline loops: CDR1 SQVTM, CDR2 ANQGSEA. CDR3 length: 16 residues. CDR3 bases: TGCAGCGTTGAAGATAAAGGGGTCAGGGGCACGGAGACCCAGTACTTC. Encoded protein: CSVEDKGVRGTETQYF.